A selection of T cell receptor beta chains follows, all from one sample in a study of blood T cell repertoires in COVID-19. This table comes from immunoSEQ multiplex PCR, and its TCRdb copy is limited to in-frame clones, with some not included. The sample shows 88,000 or so clones, roughly three quarters of them seen only once. Sequencing used peripheral blood. The source of these receptors is a human donor in a cohort sampled during active COVID-19. CDR3s include the opening cysteine and the closing phenylalanine or tryptophan. Rows give clone size only sometimes, using once, few, many, or a class for an expanded clone.

j_gene,abundance,v_gene,CDR3aa
TRBJ2-7,.,TRBV4-1,CASSPGGLAGAYEQYF
TRBJ1-5,.,TRBV21-1,CASSTRDYSNQPQHF
TRBJ2-5,.,TRBV12-5,CASGSLPGETQYF
TRBJ2-1,.,TRBV28,CASRGGWSSYNEQFF
TRBJ1-1,.,TRBV6-5,CARITGENTEAFF
TRBJ2-5,.,TRBV28,CASSLWLAGEQETQYF
TRBJ2-5,.,TRBV19,CASSILARQGAKFETQYF
TRBJ2-7,.,TRBV5-1,CASSLALAGGGEQYF
TRBJ1-1,.,TRBV19,CASSIGDSGVYTEAFF
TRBJ1-5,.,TRBV5-1,CASSLSSNQPQHF
TRBJ1-5,.,TRBV19,CASSKAGRNSNQPQHF
TRBJ2-1,.,TRBV15,CATVVASGRTNEQFF
TRBJ2-3,.,TRBV12-3/TRBV12-4,CASSPQGTDTQYF
TRBJ2-2,.,TRBV6-5,CASEALGEGTGELFF
TRBJ1-3,.,TRBV9,CASSVSGAENTIYF
TRBJ2-1,.,TRBV9,CASSVGSSFNEQFF
TRBJ2-3,few,TRBV5-1,CASSLGTSGTDTQYF
TRBJ2-2,.,TRBV7-2,CASSLLAGGTGELFF
TRBJ2-3,few,TRBV5-1,CASSLRGLQGDTQYF
TRBJ2-7,.,TRBV27,CASSQTGERYEQYF
TRBJ1-1,.,TRBV10-2,CASLRGTGSSTEAFF
TRBJ2-3,.,TRBV5-4,CASSPDSGADTQYF
TRBJ2-3,.,TRBV18,CASSPGLGTDTQYF
TRBJ2-7,.,TRBV6-5,CASRGSVTYEQYF
TRBJ2-2,.,TRBV3-1/TRBV3-2,CASSQTGANTGELFF
TRBJ1-6,.,TRBV10-3,CAISVQGDSPLHF
TRBJ2-5,few,TRBV5-1,CASSQGPQGIGETQYF
TRBJ2-7,.,TRBV23-1,CASSHTVPPHDEQYF
TRBJ2-2,once,TRBV6-6,CASSKGLTGELFF
TRBJ1-6,.,TRBV7-8,CASSLTGALNSPLHF
TRBJ2-7,once,TRBV4-3,CASSQVWAGGDEQYF
TRBJ2-5,.,TRBV15,CATGLWRGETQYF
TRBJ2-1,.,TRBV15,CATSREREFNEQFF
TRBJ1-5,.,TRBV19,CASSRQVNQPQHF
TRBJ2-3,medium-sized,TRBV11-3,CASSPRTGGFADTQYF
TRBJ1-2,.,TRBV28,CASSSTDSNYGYTF
TRBJ2-1,.,TRBV9,CASSVVAGVAEQFF
TRBJ1-4,.,TRBV7-7,CASSAGGPGGSEKLFF
TRBJ1-2,.,TRBV5-6,CASSLDRGDYGYTF
TRBJ2-1,.,TRBV18,CASSPSYNEQFF
TRBJ1-2,.,TRBV5-4,CASSLGSQGAGYTF
TRBJ2-3,.,TRBV10-3,CAISGASGDTDTQYF
TRBJ2-1,.,TRBV9,CASSVAASLDNEQFF
TRBJ2-5,.,TRBV5-1,CASSLSPSKQETQYF
TRBJ2-7,.,TRBV4-3,CASSQDTESYEQYF
TRBJ2-7,.,TRBV2,CASSGPARGGYEQYF
TRBJ1-1,.,TRBV6-5,CASSGRQPNTEAFF
TRBJ2-3,few,TRBV27,CASSSVSLSTDTQYF
TRBJ1-5,.,TRBV28,CASSPGGDSNQPQHF
TRBJ1-5,.,TRBV10-3,CAISESRDSNQPQHF
TRBJ2-3,once,TRBV10-1,CASSSGQGADTQYF
TRBJ2-1,.,TRBV4-2,CASSQDDNEQFF
TRBJ1-1,.,TRBV29-1,CSVGDRVEDTEAFF
TRBJ2-5,.,TRBV5-6,CASSWGVGTTQETQYF
TRBJ2-2,.,TRBV3-1/TRBV3-2,CASSQDFGARQGNTGELFF
TRBJ2-1,.,TRBV10-2,CASTRPGLAGQGDEQFF
TRBJ1-2,.,TRBV4-1,CASSQLVGTTYGYTF
TRBJ2-3,.,TRBV19,CASSPQGPGGLGTDTQYF
TRBJ2-1,.,TRBV19,CASSILNRDDNEQFF